This T cell receptor (beta chain) was documented in a study of blood T cell repertoires in COVID-19 (TCRdb year 2020). Regarding the research as a whole: Collaborator samples came from the United States, Italy and Spain and covered acute and convalescent phases of COVID-19. The prospective study material was composed of cDNA or gDNA derived from T cells, B-cell-depleted T cells, or PBMCs. Subjects who had been exposed to COVID-19, were actively infected with it, or had recovered from it provided the deeply sampled blood TCRbeta repertoires that made up the dataset. The repertoires were released in a freely available public database meant as a resource for research on the immune response to SARS-CoV-2. Samples were obtained from the ongoing ImmuneRACE study (first 160 participants) and from 1,200 or so subjects provided by 6 global collaborators. The sample metadata nearly always contained a de-identified subject ID, COVID-19 status, age in years and sex. Where available, HLA class I and class II types were taken from metadata supplied by the sample provider and were not determined by assay-based typing.

A second Seattle source provided samples from volunteer blood donors who had recovered from COVID-19. Each collaborating institution followed its own protocols to collect whole blood in K2EDTA tubes. For TCRbeta analysis, collaborators shipped samples in one of three forms: frozen whole blood, isolated PBMCs, or DNA extracted from either of those sample types. To note about this clone: The antigen this receptor binds is unknown. No base qualities exist here, and no much larger clone lies one base off it.

What the research found in general, with its limitations: How much clinical and demographic metadata was included differed by source and by participant, and the metadata was provided uncurated.

Inclusive of the bounding cysteine and phenylalanine, the CDR3 is 13 residues long. This entry keeps only the CDR3 DNA: 39 bases, framed from base 1. For CDR1 and CDR2, the germline V gene lists MNHEY and SVGAGI. Trimming costs V 0 bases and J 11 bases, and their ends lie 13 bases apart. TCRbeta CDR3 regions were amplified from genomic DNA by means of the immunoSEQ Assay, a bias-controlled multiplex PCR. As for how the authors treated the data: The number of nucleated cells in each sample was estimated from the amplification of reference gene primers within the assay. Sequence reads were collapsed and filtered to measure the absolute abundance of every unique TCRbeta CDR3 rearrangement. For each sample, productive Simpson clonality was calculated as the square root of Simpson's diversity index over productive rearrangements. The table comes from immuneACCESS by way of TCRdb, which keeps in-frame sequences with V and J called. Part of the clones is missing from these tables; in studies checked, under half for an unresolved V gene and the rest for unknown reasons. V, J and clone size derive from that table, while D and trimming were established from the DNA sequence. This sample gives 200,000 to 250,000 clones in total; approximately 90% of them show up just once. The top ten clonotypes cover about 6% of the sample.

Input material: peripheral blood. The receptor was derived from a man in his sixties who had recovered from COVID-19. In this chain, TRBV6-5 is recombined with TRBJ1-1; the D gene cannot be resolved reliably. In nucleotides, the sequence is TGTGCCAGCAGTTACTCGAATCGAGGTGGGGCTTTCTTT. This yields the protein CASSYSNRGGAFF.